This T cell receptor beta chain was observed in a study of shared clonotypes between healthy human individuals (dated by TCRdb to 2020 to 2021). Some background on the complete study: The cohort included three men and a couple of women between 18 and 49 years of age. For each donor, CD4 naive and CD4 memory were each run on three plates, CD8 naive on two plates, and CD8 memory on one plate. Blood TCR repertoires of four to six healthy adults were deeply sequenced to estimate repertoire size and the extent of clonotype sharing between individuals. Different laboratories and diverse techniques were used to prepare libraries and sequence TCR repertoires, to increase sequencing depth and limit assay-specific biases. Between about 0.85 and 10 billion PBMCs per donor were obtained by leukapheresis. Study-level results and caveats: Rarefaction of sorted-subset datasets indicated incomplete sequencing despite the large sequencing depth. Compared with non-shared clonotypes, clonotypes shared by all four sorted-subset donors had higher generation probabilities. Sampling was restricted to blood, and TCR repertoires in tissues likely differ from the TCR repertoires found in blood. Based on pairwise subsampling, the degree of clonotype sharing among donors was expected to be affected by sequencing depth. The genetic and exposure-history diversity represented was limited by the small number of donors. Naive subsets generally had larger estimated clonotype richness than memory subsets. Across several donors, around 5% of naive CD4, roughly 3.8% of naive CD8, roughly 2.3% of memory CD4, and approximately 0.4% of memory CD8 clonotypes were shared.

This clone occurred once. There is no known antigen for this receptor. Per-base qualities were not stored, and no clone one base away is much larger. Using the deep immunoSEQ assay, TCR CDR3 regions were amplified from genomic DNA by multiplex PCR. Extracted genomic DNA from each cell subset was spread evenly across all wells of several immunoSEQ 96-well plates, with each plate serving as a replicate. For sorted subsets, each replicate PCR was loaded with 200 to 250 ng genomic DNA, equivalent to 25,000 to 35,000 T cell genomes. Purified libraries were measured with a Qubit 3.0 fluorometer, size-checked on a Bioanalyzer 2100, and measured again with the KAPA Library Quantification kit. Every immunoSEQ 96-well plate was sequenced on a separate single-read 150-cycle Illumina NextSeq 550 flow cell. Concerning the study's data processing: The immunoSEQ output contained only junctional sequences without quality scores, so filtering could not match that applied to full-length reads. To assign V/J genes and CDR3, sequences were annotated against IMGT germline references using PyIR, a Python wrapper for IgBLAST v1.9. Any read was removed if the V/J assignment was weak (E-value above 1e-6), the CDR3 was missing, or the read contained stop codons, out-of-frame junctions, or ambiguous translated residues. V3J clonotypes were defined by identical inferred V gene, J gene, and CDR3 amino acid sequence. Percentage overlap between repertoires was calculated by dividing the number of shared unique clonotypes by the size of the smaller repertoire. Richness of each repertoire was evaluated using RTK rarefaction, the Chao1 estimator, and Recon v2.1 estimates of unobserved clonotypes. OLGA was used to compute generation probabilities for all TCRbeta clonotypes that the gDNA method yielded from a few donors. This is the immuneACCESS table as TCRdb keeps it, with only in-frame sequences that have V and J called. A part of the clones is gone; compared with another copy, unresolved V genes explain less than half, and the rest is unexplained. The V and J calls and clone size were taken over from that table, and D and trimming were inferred from the DNA. The sample data list a few million clones, and around nine tenths of these were observed just once. Together, the top ten hold around 0.14% of the sample.

The CDR3 contains 13 residues, cysteine and phenylalanine counted. Only the CDR3 DNA is retained, 39 bases long and in frame from the first base. Between the V and J ends, shortened by 5 bases and 7 bases respectively, the junction contains 14 bases. The germline V gene (reference sequence) supplies CDR1 MNHNY and CDR2 SVGAGI. The donors were healthy, HIV-negative adults with no recently reported acute infections or vaccinations. Only Caucasian adults living in Nashville, Tennessee, USA were represented among the donors. CD4+ T cells were enriched through magnetic negative selection, after which naive cells were positively selected on CD45RA and the remaining negative fraction served as the memory subset. After blood collection by leukapheresis, PBMCs were isolated using Ficoll-Histopaque density gradient centrifugation and then cryopreserved in the vapor phase of liquid nitrogen. Analytical flow cytometry was used to check the purity and quantity of every magnetically sorted T cell population. Genomic DNA was isolated from every sorted fraction and measured by UV absorbance on a Nanodrop 2000c.

Sequences were obtained from naive CD4+ T cells sorted from blood. The sample's cell subset or site label is to be understood as: CD45RA+ positively selected. This receptor was taken from a man aged 18 to 30 in good health. The sequence links TRBV6-6 to TRBJ2-5, with the identity of the D gene unclear. In nucleotides, the sequence is TGTGCCAGCAGTCCCGACCTTTGGGCGACCCAGTACTTC. This translates into CASSPDLWATQYF.